This entry describes one T cell receptor (beta chain). What antigen it recognizes has not been identified. Per-nucleotide qualities are absent, and no much larger clonotype sits a single base away. Hyperthyroidism patients were newly diagnosed, with disease duration under 2 months, and aged 18 to 65 years. Exclusion was applied to patients with uncontrolled infections, other autoimmune diseases, pregnancy or lactation. Diagnoses were established on the basis of clinical symptoms, serum thyroxine and TRAb, thyroid ultrasound, and orbital computed tomography. Blood from progressor patients was drawn when they were first diagnosed with hyperthyroidism, before any ophthalmopathy symptoms appeared. Ficoll-Paque density gradient centrifugation was used to isolate PBMCs from about 10 ml of fresh peripheral blood. Progressor patients were initially diagnosed with Graves' hyperthyroidism and developed ophthalmopathy during follow-up. Total RNA was extracted using Trizol reagent, and RNA quality was assessed on an Agilent 2100 Bioanalyzer.

The junction carries 12 bases between V and J, which are trimmed by 4 bases and 6 bases respectively. Taken from the germline V gene (reference sequence), the CDR1 and CDR2 loops are MNHEY and SMNVEV. Counted from cysteine to phenylalanine, this CDR3 has 14 amino acids. Left in the record is the CDR3 DNA by itself, 42 bases read in frame from the first base. Amplification of TCR beta CDR3 regions was carried out from RNA transcripts. The first round of RT-PCR for the TCR CDR3 was performed with the HTBI primer set and the Qiagen OneStep RT-PCR kit. Libraries were constructed in a second round of multiplex PCR, after which size selection and purification were performed. The libraries were sequenced on an Illumina HiSeq2000 using paired-end 100 bp reads. Turning to the authors' computational methods: SOAPnuke was used to process the raw data, with reads discarded if the reads contained adapters or uncalled bases, had a mean Phred below 15, or lacked an exact constant-primer or identifier match. High-quality paired reads were merged with COPE v1.2.5, and unique nucleotide sequences were defined as clonotypes. MiTCR v1.1 was used to align the clonotypes against IMGT TRBV, TRBD and TRBJ reference segments. The analysis included only V-J combinations with a frequency above 0.0001, which together covered around 99% of the repertoires. The TCS score was defined as the ratio of F50 (clonal expansion) to E x V (chaos), calculated using BLOSUM62-based TCRdist between CDR3 peptides within each V-J. Welch's t-statistics and random forest reduced 500 to 550 V-J features to 13, which were used in a naive Bayes classifier (R e1071). TCRdb's own reprocessing of the public reads used fastp at Q25 and MiXCR and kept productive beta chains. Each entry merges the rows of one CDR3 protein and shows their most common DNA and genes. TCRdb's processing, not the authors' own work, is the source of the V and J calls. This sample holds around 350,000 distinct CDR3 sequences; approximately 15% were observed only once. The ten largest account for 25% to 35% of the sample.

This entry is derived from a study of T cells in Graves' hyperthyroidism and ophthalmopathy (dated by TCRdb to about 2019). Regarding the complete study: Peripheral blood was collected at initial diagnosis, before any treatment. A discovery cohort of roughly 100 patients, roughly 45 with Graves' ophthalmopathy and 55 to 60 with stable Graves' hyperthyroidism, was used to find distinguishing TCR V-J signatures. Prospective prediction of ophthalmopathy was tested in an independent validation cohort of about 19 hyperthyroidism patients and around 16 patients who later progressed to ophthalmopathy. The 95 to 100 discovery patients were divided at random into training and test sets in a 7:3 ratio. In addition, the study compared T-cell repertoires in thyroid tissue and in blood from several Graves' hyperthyroidism patients. After sampling, hyperthyroidism patients received methimazole starting at 30 mg daily, and ophthalmopathy patients received high-dose intravenous methylprednisolone. TCR Vbeta CDR3 sequencing of fewer than 150 peripheral blood samples (43 ophthalmopathy, roughly 72 hyperthyroidism and approximately 17 progressor patients) is reported in the paper. What the research found in general, with its limitations: Sample size was not statistically predetermined, and investigators were not blinded to group allocation. During validation, the model predicted progression to ophthalmopathy a median of around six months ahead of onset, with almost 71% sensitivity and roughly 72% specificity. Most expanded thyroid clonotypes (frequency above 0.001) were also detected in blood, suggesting blood repertoires may reflect thyroid immune responses. A 13 V-J signature model separated ophthalmopathy from stable hyperthyroidism, with approximately 86% sensitivity and 81.08% specificity in cross-validation and 80%/75% in testing.

The sequence was collected from a woman aged 18 to 35 with Graves' hyperthyroidism that later progressed to Graves' ophthalmopathy. Recombination connected TRBV27 to TRBJ2-2; the D gene assignment is ambiguous. Source material: blood. The DNA reads TGTGCCAGCAGTTCCGCCTCCGAACCCGGGGAGCTGTTTTTT. This yields the protein CASSSASEPGELFF.